The 24 T cell receptor beta chains given below trace back to one sample, sequenced in a study of cytomegalovirus exposure and HLA in healthy donors. Both 60 Vbeta primers and 13 Jbeta primers went into the PCR. Libraries were prepared by immunoSEQ multiplex PCR; TCRdb keeps only in-frame clonotypes and omits some of them. The sample includes about 160,000 clones, roughly four fifths of them seen just once. Sequenced input: PBMCs. The source of these receptors is a woman aged 35 to 49 in good health and CMV-seronegative.

In its sample, this clone was seen a few times. The V gene is TRBV18, the J gene TRBJ1-1; D might be TRBD1 (6 bases). Germline CDR1 is KGHSH and CDR2 is LQKENI. The CDR3 is 14 amino acids. V lost 1 base to trimming and J lost 3 bases, with 9 bases between them. The CDR3 protein is CASSPQDSHTEAFF. The DNA for the CDR3 is TGTGCCAGCTCACCACAGGACAGTCACACTGAAGCTTTCTTT.

The rearrangement joins TRBV28 to TRBJ2-7; 7 nucleotides agree with TRBD1. The J segment lost 2 bases and the V segment lost 6 bases, leaving 4 bases of the junction unmatched. The CDR3 spans 13 residues. Germline lookup yields CDR1 MDHEN and CDR2 SYDVKM. The CDR3 loop is CASRQGQPYEQYF. CDR3 nucleotides: TGTGCCAGCAGACAGGGACAGCCCTACGAGCAGTACTTC. The variable domain in full, completed from reference TRBV28 and TRBJ2-7, reads DVKVTQSSRYLVKRTGEKVFLECVQDMDHENMFWYRQDPGLGLRLIYFSYDVKMKEKGDIPEGYSVSREKKERFSLILESASTNQTSMYLCASRQGQPYEQYFGPGTRLTVT.

J is TRBJ2-7 and V is TRBV11-2; 8 bases line up with TRBD2. Trimming at V came to 1 base and at J to 4 bases, leaving 6 bases not matched to a gene. Germline V gives CDR1 SGHAT, CDR2 FQNNGV. This CDR3 region has 15 residues. The CDR3 coding sequence is TGTGCCAGCAGCTTAGGGGCTAGCGGGCTTTACGAGCAGTACTTC. Its protein product is CASSLGASGLYEQYF.

The rearrangement links TRBV7-3 to TRBJ2-3; 9 nucleotides align to TRBD2. The junction had 14 bases not matched to a gene; V was cut back by 5 bases and J by 5 bases. The CDR3 covers 17 residues. Germline V lookup: CDR1 SGHTA, CDR2 FQGTGA. CDR3 nucleotide sequence: TGTGCCAGCAGCCCCGGACCCATAGGAGCGGGAGGAGATACGCAGTATTTT. It yields the protein CASSPGPIGAGGDTQYF.

The rearrangement uses TRBV7-9 and TRBJ2-5; perhaps TRBD2 as D (5 bases). CDR1 and CDR2 (germline): SEHNR, FQNEAQ (reference sequence). Between the trimmed V and J ends, which lost 5 bases and 5 bases, there was a span of 12 bases. The CDR3 sequence is 13 residues long. The DNA for the CDR3 is TGTGCCAGCAGCCCATCACTAGGGGAGACCCAGTACTTC. This encodes CASSPSLGETQYF.

The CDR3 protein is CASSDRGNEQFF. CDR3 DNA: TGTGCCAGTAGTGACAGGGGCAATGAGCAGTTCTTC. The chain is built from TRBV19 and TRBJ2-1; 8 bases map to TRBD1. CDR3 length equals 12 residues. CDR1 and CDR2 (germline): LNHDA, SQIVND (reference sequence). V gave up 5 bases and J gave up 6 bases; unmatched junction bases: 0.

The J gene is TRBJ1-3, the V gene TRBV30, with 8 positions matching TRBD1. The germline gives CDR1 GTSNPN, CDR2 SVGIG (reference sequence). Germline trimming cut 8 bases from V and 0 bases from J; bases unmatched to any gene: 6. The CDR3 has 14 amino acids. CDR3 residues: CAGQGALSGNTIYF. CDR3 bases: TGTGCCGGGCAGGGGGCTCTCTCTGGAAACACCATATATTTT.

A note on this clone: Other DNA sequences of this sample code for an identical CDR3. The chain links TRBV5-4 to TRBJ2-1; 7 bases are a match to TRBD2. The CDR3 sequence is 11 residues long. The V gene's germline CDR1 is SGHNT and CDR2 YYREEE (reference sequence). V lost 2 bases, J lost 10 bases, and 0 bases stayed unmatched. Here the CDR3 DNA reads TGTGCCAGCAGCTTCGGGGGGGAGCAGTTCTTC. As protein: CASSFGGEQFF.

The chain is built from TRBV7-9 and TRBJ1-1; possible D gene TRBD1, 5 bases. This CDR3 region has 17 residues. Deletions cut 1 base from V and 3 bases from J, with 18 bases between. Germline values: CDR1 SEHNR, CDR2 FQNEAQ (reference sequence). CDR3 nucleotide sequence: TGTGCCAGCAGCTTAGGGTGGGACTCTCGAGAGGACACTGAAGCTTTCTTT. Its protein is CASSLGWDSREDTEAFF.

DNA for the CDR3: TGTGCCAGCAGTGGGACAGGGCTGGATGGCTACACCTTC. This encodes CASSGTGLDGYTF. V is TRBV6-5 and J is TRBJ1-2, with 9 bases fitting TRBD1. V lost 5 bases and J lost 6; bases outside the gene matches: 4. The CDR3 contains 13 residues. Germline CDR1 is MNHEY and CDR2 is SVGAGI.

The gene calls are TRBV2 and TRBJ1-1; D gene unclear. Germline CDR1 SNHLY, CDR2 FYNNEI. This CDR3 has 13 residues. V dropped 7 bases and J dropped 1 base, with 10 bases sitting between them. CDR3 coding DNA: TGTGCCAGCAACGGGGTCAGGAACACTGAAGCTTTCTTT. Encoded protein: CASNGVRNTEAFF.

A remark on this clone: At one end, the junction sequence differs from germline, possibly due to a read error. The gene calls are TRBV13 and TRBJ1-4; 8 positions match TRBD1. Germline V gene data show CDR1 as PRHDT and CDR2 as FYEKMQ (reference sequence). This CDR3 is built from 12 residues. The CDR3 nucleotides read TGTGCCAGCAGCTTCGGGACAGGAGGACTGGTTTTT. It specifies CASSFGTGGLVF.

This chain joins TRBV30 and TRBJ1-1; 7 nucleotides match TRBD1. The ends lost 2 bases at V and 1 base at J; junction bases unmatched: 4. Germline assignment: CDR1 GTSNPN and CDR2 SVGIG (reference sequence). The CDR3 has 14 residues. The CDR3 region has the DNA TGTGCCTGGAGTAGGGGGACAGCGAACACTGAAGCTTTCTTT. Protein: CAWSRGTANTEAFF. The full variable domain, in which reference TRBV30 and TRBJ1-1 provide the parts outside the CDR3, is SQTIHQWPATLVQPVGSPLSLECTVEGTSNPNLYWYRQAAGRGLQLLFYSVGIGQISSEVPQNLSASRPQDRQFILSSKKLLLSDSGFYLCAWSRGTANTEAFFGQGTRLTVV.

The V gene is TRBV29-1, the J gene TRBJ2-3; perhaps TRBD2 as D (6 bases). Per the germline V gene, CDR1 is SQVTM and CDR2 is ANQGSEA. Trimming cost V 3 bases and J 2 bases, with 18 bases left between them. The CDR3 has 16 amino acids. The CDR3 region is CSVEGVSGYPTDTQYF. The CDR3 DNA is TGCAGCGTTGAGGGGGTTAGCGGCTATCCCACAGATACGCAGTATTTT.

V usage is TRBV5-1 and J usage is TRBJ2-5, with TRBD1 matching over 7 bases. The junction had 8 bases not matched to a gene; V was cut back by 4 bases and J by 5 bases. Germline V CDR1 and CDR2: SGHRS, YFSETQ. The CDR3 contains 14 residues. The CDR3 spells CASSATQGRETQYF. CDR3 bases: TGCGCCAGCAGCGCAACACAGGGGCGGGAGACCCAGTACTTC.

The J gene is TRBJ2-4, the V gene TRBV7-2; D is possibly TRBD1 (6 bases). The CDR3 spans 13 residues. Trimming shortened V by 2 bases and J by 5 bases, and 7 bases separated the two germline ends. The germline V gene has CDR1 SGHTA and CDR2 FQGNSA. The CDR3 loop reads CASSLWTENIQYF. In nucleotides, the CDR3 is TGTGCCAGCAGCTTATGGACAGAAAACATTCAGTACTTC. Full variable domain (missing parts from reference TRBV7-2 and TRBJ2-4): GAGVSQSPSNKVTEKGKDVELRCDPISGHTALYWYRQSLGQGLEFLIYFQGNSAPDKSGLPSDRFSAERTGGSVSTLTIQRTQQEDSAVYLCASSLWTENIQYFGAGTRLSVL.

This sequence joins TRBV5-1 and TRBJ2-3; D remains ambiguous. The CDR3 length is 14 residues. In germline, CDR1 is SGHRS, CDR2 YFSETQ. Trimming shortened V by 1 base and J by 2 bases, and 8 bases separated the two germline ends. The CDR3 DNA is TGCGCCAGCAGCTTGACAGAAATCACAGATACGCAGTATTTT. This sequence encodes CASSLTEITDTQYF.

This clone was observed a few times. The chain employs TRBV2 and TRBJ2-1; 14 bases are shared with TRBD2. The CDR3 totals 19 residues. V was pared by 6 bases and J by 2 bases, with 12 bases of the junction left unmatched. CDR1 is SNHLY, CDR2 FYNNEI, per germline. CDR3 DNA sequence: TGTGCCAGCAGCGGGGGACTAGCGGGAGACACGCCTACCTACAATGAGCAGTTCTTC. This translates into CASSGGLAGDTPTYNEQFF.

The CDR3 reads CASSSSGRVAEAFF. CDR3 in DNA: TGTGCCAGCAGCTCCTCCGGGAGGGTCGCTGAAGCTTTCTTT. The chain links TRBV11-2 to TRBJ1-1; no firm D call. Germline V CDR1 and CDR2: SGHAT, FQNNGV. The CDR3 sequence is 14 residues long. Deletions cut 4 bases from V and 6 bases from J, with 15 bases between.

The chain recombines TRBV29-1 with TRBJ1-2, with 10 bases identical to TRBD1. Germline V gene sequence: CDR1 SQVTM, CDR2 ANQGSEA. The CDR3 spans 15 residues. V shed 2 bases, J shed 8 bases, and the junction held 11 bases outside the gene matches. Here the CDR3 reads CSVESVGTGDWGYTF. The CDR3 DNA follows: TGCAGCGTTGAATCCGTGGGGACAGGGGACTGGGGCTACACCTTC.

The chain employs TRBV7-2 and TRBJ2-3, with TRBD2 matching 11 bases. Germline CDR1 reads SGHTA; CDR2 reads FQGNSA. The ends lost 2 bases at V and 0 bases at J; junction bases unmatched: 10. The CDR3 loop spans 19 amino acids. The CDR3 coding sequence is TGTGCCAGCAGCTTACGCCCTAGCGGGAGGAGGTCTAGCACAGATACGCAGTATTTT. Translating it yields CASSLRPSGRRSSTDTQYF.

The rearrangement uses TRBV5-4 and TRBJ2-5, with D possibly TRBD2 on 5 matching bases. CDR1 is SGHNT and CDR2 is YYREEE in the germline V gene (reference sequence). CDR3 length equals 13 residues. V lost 4 bases, J lost 5 bases, and 12 bases lay in between. In DNA, the CDR3 is TGTGCCAGCAGCCCGGGGTCCCGGGAGACCCAGTACTTC. Amino acid sequence: CASSPGSRETQYF.

This clone was picked up one time. The chain employs TRBV7-2 and TRBJ1-5; no clear D gene. V dropped 4 bases and J dropped 7 bases, with 11 bases sitting between them. The CDR3 totals 13 residues. CDR1 is SGHTA, CDR2 FQGNSA, per germline. CDR3 sequence: CASSSGPGQPQHF. The CDR3 DNA is TGTGCCAGCAGCTCTGGTCCGGGGCAGCCCCAGCATTTT.

This chain connects TRBV5-4 to TRBJ2-7; 7 bases agree with TRBD1. In germline, CDR1 is SGHNT, CDR2 YYREEE (reference sequence). The CDR3 extends over 14 amino acids. V shed 3 bases, J shed 2 bases, and the junction held 5 bases outside the gene matches. CDR3 coding DNA: TGTGCCAGCAGCTCCTGGGACAGACCCTACGAGCAGTACTTC. Translating it yields CASSSWDRPYEQYF.